Listed here are 5 T cell receptor beta chains from one sample, sequenced in a study of CD8+ T cells in alopecia areata. Following extraction, RNA underwent reverse transcription to cDNA, which served as the sequencing template. Clones were read by immunoSEQ multiplex PCR, and TCRdb kept only the in-frame ones, dropping some. The sample shows approximately 91,000 clones, 35% to 50% of them seen only once. Sequenced sample: CD4+ T cells sorted from blood. The source is a human donor with alopecia areata.

This clone has more than one count but fewer than ten. The rearrangement links TRBV29-1 to TRBJ2-3, with 7 nucleotides matching TRBD2. This CDR3 contains 12 residues. J lost 5 bases, V lost 6 bases, and 5 bases had no gene match. In germline, CDR1 is SQVTM, CDR2 ANQGSEA. The CDR3 spells CSVGGNLDTQYF. Written as DNA, the CDR3 is TGCAGCGTGGGGGGGAATTTAGATACGCAGTATTTT.

This chain connects TRBV28 to TRBJ2-7; D is unclear. The CDR3 consists of 12 residues. In germline, CDR1 is MDHEN, CDR2 SYDVKM. Between the trimmed V and J ends, which lost 3 bases and 7 bases, there was a span of 10 bases. This CDR3 reads CASSLPRGEQYF. The CDR3 DNA is TGTGCCAGCAGTTTGCCTAGAGGAGAGCAGTACTTC.

The table lists this clone with a count of one. The chain combines TRBV2 with TRBJ1-2; 11 bases map to TRBD1. The CDR3 length is 14 residues. Trimming took 6 bases from V and 2 from J; bases not matched to a gene: 2. Germline V gene sequence: CDR1 SNHLY, CDR2 FYNNEI. The DNA for the CDR3 is TGTGCCAGCAGCGGACAGGGGGCCAACTATGGCTACACCTTC. Translation gives CASSGQGANYGYTF.

This clone was counted once. The gene calls are TRBV30 and TRBJ2-5; D is uncertain. The CDR3 spans 12 residues. With 2 bases removed from V and 2 bases from J, the gap between germline ends came to 6 bases. CDR1 GTSNPN and CDR2 SVGIG come from the germline V gene (reference sequence). CDR3 DNA sequence: TGTGCCTGGAGTCGCAGACAAGAGACCCAGTACTTC. Amino acids: CAWSRRQETQYF.

Only a few counts were recorded for this clone. V is TRBV28 and J is TRBJ2-7; 7 bases align to TRBD1. The CDR3 sequence is 13 residues long. V trimming: 6 bases; J trimming: 6 bases; junction bases outside the gene matches: 8. CDR1 and CDR2 from the germline V gene are MDHEN and SYDVKM. CDR3 in DNA: TGTGCCAGCAGGATAACTACAGGGGTCGAGCAGTACTTC. Protein sequence: CASRITTGVEQYF.